These 8 T cell receptor beta chains originate from one sample sequenced in a study of immune heterogeneity within non-small cell lung tumors. Multiplex PCR (32 V and 13 J primers) was used to amplify the TCR beta CDR3. TCRdb itself ran the multiplex PCR reads through MiXCR, one entry per CDR3 protein. The table records approximately 31,000 distinct CDR3 sequences, around 30% of them present only once. TCRs were amplified from approximately 600 ng gDNA of bulk tumor per sample. Several biopsies were collected from each primary tumor during surgery. They were spaced as far apart as possible within the tumor mass. It was patients with untreated, newly diagnosed non-small cell lung cancer who underwent curative surgery. Sequencing input: lung tumor tissue. These receptors originate from a man in his forties with non-small cell lung cancer.

Details on this clonotype: No conserved phenylalanine or tryptophan ends this CDR3, so it is likely a read error. The CDR3: CATSDLPGRAGAGNEQFL. For the CDR3, the DNA is TGTGCCACCAGTGATTTGCCGGGTAGAGCGGGAGCTGGCAATGAGCAGTTCTTA. The chain is built from TRBV24-1 and TRBJ2-1, with 8 nucleotides matching TRBD2. V lost 0 bases, J lost 6 bases, and 12 bases stayed unmatched. Germline V gene sequence: CDR1 KGHDR, CDR2 SFDVKD. This CDR3 region has 18 residues.

With regard to this clonotype: This clone may be a read error of a much larger clone one base away. V usage is TRBV20-1 and J usage is TRBJ2-3; D not resolved. This CDR3 contains 10 residues. The germline V gene has CDR1 DFQATT and CDR2 SNEGSKA (reference sequence). CDR3 protein: CIATRDTQYF. The DNA for the CDR3 is TGCATTGCTACCCGAGATACGCAGTATTTT.

Concerning this clonotype: Possible read error: a much larger clone is one base away. The rearrangement uses TRBV11-1 and TRBJ1-6; perhaps TRBD1 as D (5 bases). CDR3 size: 15 residues. CDR1 and CDR2 (germline): SGHAT, FQDESV (reference sequence). In nucleotides, the CDR3 is TGTGCCAGCCGCTTAGACGGCCAGGGTAACTCACCCCTCCACTTT. Encoded protein: CASRLDGQGNSPLHF.

As to this clonotype: A junction end diverges from the germline sequence, so it may reflect a read error. The CDR3 loop is CASSLFRDRNYDEQFF. The CDR3 region has the DNA TGCGCCAGCAGCCTATTCCGGGACCGAAACTACGATGAGCAGTTCTTC. This chain joins TRBV4-1 and TRBJ2-1, with D possibly being TRBD1 or TRBD2 (5 bases each). From germline, CDR1 is MGHRA and CDR2 YSYEKL. CDR3 size: 16 residues.

The chain has TRBV7-9 and TRBJ2-7, with 8 bases aligning to TRBD1. Germline CDR1 and CDR2: SEHNR and FQNEAQ (reference sequence). This CDR3 region has 15 residues. V was clipped by 5 bases and J by 2 bases; unmatched bases: 8. The CDR3 coding sequence is TGTGCCAGCAGCAGGGGACAGGCTGCTCCCTACGAGCAGTACTTC. Protein sequence: CASSRGQAAPYEQYF.

This clonotype was detected only a few times. V is TRBV20-1 and J is TRBJ1-1; no reliable D call. V dropped 1 base and J dropped 4 bases, with 7 bases sitting between them. This CDR3 is built from 12 residues. Looked up from germline, CDR1 is DFQATT and CDR2 is SNEGSKA (reference sequence). The chain's CDR3 is CSARGVSTEAFF. The CDR3 nucleotides are TGCAGTGCTAGAGGCGTTTCCACTGAAGCTTTCTTT.

This clonotype is medium-sized by share. The chain recombines TRBV19 with TRBJ1-4; D is possibly TRBD1 (6 bases). This CDR3 spans 15 amino acids. Per germline, CDR1 LNHDA and CDR2 SQIVND (reference sequence). Trimming took off 5 bases at V and 7 bases at J, with 17 bases between the two ends. Written as DNA, the CDR3 is TGTGCCAGTAGTTCGTCACCAGGGGTTGGTGAAAAACTGTTTTTT. Encoded protein: CASSSSPGVGEKLFF.

The V and J genes are TRBV7-6 and TRBJ2-5; D uncertain. V shed 5 bases and J shed 5 bases, with 9 bases lying between them. CDR1 SGHVS and CDR2 FNYEAQ come from the germline V gene. The CDR3 consists of 12 residues. The CDR3 bases are TGTGCCAGCAGCCCCATTGAGGAGACCCAGTACTTC. This codes for CASSPIEETQYF. Based on the CDR3 plus reference TRBV7-6 and TRBJ2-5, the full variable domain is GAGVSQSPRYKVTKRGQDVALRCDPISGHVSLYWYRQALGQGPEFLTYFNYEAQQDKSGLPNDRFSAERPEGSISTLTIQRTEQRDSAMYRCASSPIEETQYFGPGTRLLVL.